Each of the 23 T cell receptor beta chains below was sequenced from the same sample in a study of blood T cell repertoires in COVID-19. TCRdb's copy holds only in-frame clones and misses some; the assay was immunoSEQ multiplex PCR. The repertoire holds about 190,000 clones, with 80% to 90% as singletons. Input material: peripheral blood. The source is a human donor in a cohort sampled during active COVID-19.

This clone was recorded only once. The CDR3 DNA reads as TGTGCCACCAGCAGAGACAACTACGAGCAGTACGTC. Amino acid sequence: CATSRDNYEQYV. V is TRBV15 and J is TRBJ2-7; D gene uncertain. This CDR3 is 12 amino acids long. Germline V gives CDR1 LNHNV, CDR2 YYDKDF (reference sequence). V shed 0 bases and J shed 3 bases, with 3 bases lying between them.

V gene TRBV27 combines with J gene TRBJ2-7; tentative D call: TRBD2 (5 bases). The V end lost 3 bases, the J end lost 6 bases, and 18 bases lay between the germline ends. This CDR3 comprises 15 residues. The germline V gene encodes CDR1 MNHEY and CDR2 SMNVEV (reference sequence). The CDR3 DNA follows: TGTGCCAGCAGTTTTTCTCCCGGGGTAGTTGGCGAGCAGTACTTC. Translating it yields CASSFSPGVVGEQYF.

The rearrangement uses TRBV5-1 and TRBJ1-1; perhaps TRBD1 as D (5 bases). V was cut by 6 bases and J by 8 bases, with 17 bases left in between. The germline V gene encodes CDR1 SGHRS and CDR2 YFSETQ. There are 13 residues in the CDR3. CDR3 DNA sequence: TGCGCCAGCAAGTCCCTGGGACTAGAAGAAGCTTTCTTT. This translates into CASKSLGLEEAFF.

The rearrangement links TRBV12-5 to TRBJ2-2; perhaps TRBD2 as D (5 bases). This CDR3 region has 17 residues. CDR1 is LGHNT and CDR2 is FRNRAP in the germline V gene. The V end was cut by 6 bases, the J end by 6 bases, with 23 bases between. The CDR3 region is CASGAIPVLEGSGELFF. DNA for the CDR3: TGTGCTAGTGGCGCGATCCCCGTCCTCGAGGGTTCCGGGGAGCTGTTTTTT.

This clone came up a few times. This chain links TRBV19 with TRBJ1-1; 7 bases align to TRBD1. The germline V gene has CDR1 LNHDA and CDR2 SQIVND (reference sequence). The trim removed 3 bases at V and 0 bases at J, leaving 10 bases unmatched. This CDR3 has 17 amino acids. CDR3 region: CASSIRRTGPMNTEAFF. In nucleotides, the CDR3 is TGTGCCAGTAGTATTAGGAGGACAGGACCCATGAACACTGAAGCTTTCTTT.

This clone was seen a handful of times. The chain recombines TRBV18 with TRBJ1-1; D uncertain. CDR3 length equals 15 residues. V lost 4 bases, J lost 4 bases, and 16 bases lay in between. The germline V gene has CDR1 KGHSH and CDR2 LQKENI. The CDR3: CASSLAFGEVTEAFF. The DNA for the CDR3 is TGTGCCAGCTCACTGGCCTTTGGAGAGGTCACTGAAGCTTTCTTT.

The genes are TRBV7-2 and TRBJ1-2, with D maybe TRBD1 (6 bases). The germline CDR1 and CDR2 sequences are SGHTA and FQGNSA. The CDR3 is 15 amino acids. V lost 1 base, J lost 0 bases, and 9 bases lay in between. CDR3 bases: TGTGCCAGCAGCTTAGGTGGACAGTCTAACTATGGCTACACCTTC. It encodes CASSLGGQSNYGYTF.

The chain combines TRBV5-1 with TRBJ2-5, with a possible D match to TRBD2 (6 bases). The V gene lost 4 bases and the J gene lost 5 bases, with 15 bases spanning the gap. There are 14 residues in the CDR3. Germline lookup yields CDR1 SGHRS and CDR2 YFSETQ. CDR3 amino acids: CASSPGLMPETQYF. CDR3 in DNA: TGCGCCAGCAGCCCCGGACTAATGCCCGAGACCCAGTACTTC.

The chain links TRBV2 to TRBJ2-3; D not certain. CDR1 is SNHLY and CDR2 is FYNNEI in the germline V gene. Trimming removed 7 bases from V and 4 bases from J, with 15 bases in between. The CDR3 has 14 residues. The CDR3: CASTSAPGADTQYF. The CDR3 bases are TGTGCCAGCACTTCAGCCCCAGGTGCAGATACGCAGTATTTT.

V is TRBV7-2 and J is TRBJ1-5; TRBD1 might be the D (5 bases). V lost 2 bases to trimming and J lost 4 bases, with 9 bases between them. Germline V gene lookup returns CDR1 SGHTA and CDR2 FQGNSA. The CDR3 totals 14 residues. CDR3 loop: CASSLPGFNQPQHF. As DNA, the CDR3 is TGTGCCAGCAGCTTACCAGGGTTTAATCAGCCCCAGCATTTT. Drawing the rest from reference TRBV7-2 and TRBJ1-5, the complete variable domain is GAGVSQSPSNKVTEKGKDVELRCDPISGHTALYWYRQSLGQGLEFLIYFQGNSAPDKSGLPSDRFSAERTGGSVSTLTIQRTQQEDSAVYLCASSLPGFNQPQHFGDGTRLSIL.

The chain recombines TRBV9 with TRBJ1-3; D gene uncertain. Germline V CDR1 and CDR2: SGDLS, YYNGEE. The CDR3 runs to 16 residues. V was cut by 0 bases and J by 0 bases, with 10 bases left in between. CDR3 DNA: TGTGCCAGCAGCGTAGATGGGCCGCACTCTGGAAACACCATATATTTT. It translates to CASSVDGPHSGNTIYF.

CDR3 loop: CASSEGQGALNGELFF. CDR3 nucleotide sequence: TGTGCCAGCTCCGAAGGACAGGGGGCGCTGAACGGGGAGCTGTTTTTT. The rearrangement uses TRBV18 and TRBJ2-2, with 11 bases fitting TRBD1. This CDR3 spans 16 amino acids. Losses at the gene ends were 6 bases for V and 7 bases for J; bases not matched to a gene: 10. From germline, CDR1 is KGHSH and CDR2 LQKENI.

The chain employs TRBV19 and TRBJ1-2, with D perhaps TRBD1 (6 bases). Trimming took off 5 bases at V and 4 bases at J, with 14 bases between the two ends. The CDR3 totals 14 residues. The germline gives CDR1 LNHDA, CDR2 SQIVND (reference sequence). In DNA, the CDR3 is TGTGCCAGTAGTGGTCTTGGGACATTCTATGGCTACACCTTC. Its translation is CASSGLGTFYGYTF.

This rearrangement joins TRBV14 to TRBJ2-7; 7 bases align to TRBD2. The CDR3 extends over 14 amino acids. The trim removed 4 bases at V and 3 bases at J, leaving 6 bases unmatched. The V gene's germline CDR1 is SGHDN and CDR2 FVKESK. This chain's CDR3 is CASSPWGGNYEQYF. The CDR3 nucleotides read TGTGCCAGCAGCCCGTGGGGGGGAAACTACGAGCAGTACTTC.

The chain carries TRBV6-4 and TRBJ1-6, with 9 bases that match TRBD1. V was clipped by 6 bases and J by 8 bases; unmatched bases: 5. CDR1 and CDR2 (germline): MRHNA, SNTAGT. The CDR3 has 14 residues. CDR3 protein: CASSQTGGDSPLHF. The CDR3 nucleotides are TGTGCCAGCAGCCAGACAGGGGGGGATTCACCCCTCCACTTT.

The V call is TRBV29-1, the J call TRBJ2-5; D gene ambiguous. The V gene lost 7 bases and the J gene lost 2 bases, with 11 bases spanning the gap. Germline assignment: CDR1 SQVTM and CDR2 ANQGSEA. CDR3 size: 12 residues. This CDR3 is CSAVYQQETQYF. In DNA, the CDR3 is TGCAGCGCGGTATACCAGCAAGAGACCCAGTACTTC.

The J gene is TRBJ1-1, the V gene TRBV13, with 7 bases lining up with TRBD1. The CDR3 loop spans 14 amino acids. Trimming cost V 5 bases and J 6 bases; bases outside gene matches: 9. Germline V lookup: CDR1 PRHDT, CDR2 FYEKMQ (reference sequence). The CDR3 sequence is CASSRGGWLAEAFF. The CDR3 bases are TGTGCCAGCAGCCGAGGGGGCTGGCTCGCTGAAGCTTTCTTT.

V is TRBV15 and J is TRBJ2-3; perhaps TRBD2 as D (6 bases). Deletions cut 2 bases from V and 0 bases from J, with 15 bases between. Germline-derived CDR1 and CDR2 are LNHNV and YYDKDF (reference sequence). The CDR3 has 17 residues. The CDR3 nucleotides read TGTGCCACCAGCAGACAGAGGGCGGGGCGCAGCACAGATACGCAGTATTTT. It yields the protein CATSRQRAGRSTDTQYF.

The chain recombines TRBV7-2 with TRBJ2-2; D is ambiguous. V dropped 3 bases and J dropped 4 bases, with 6 bases sitting between them. The CDR3 extends over 13 amino acids. Germline V gene lookup returns CDR1 SGHTA and CDR2 FQGNSA. Here the CDR3 DNA reads TGTGCCAGCAGCTTCAAAATCACCGGGGAGCTGTTTTTT. It encodes CASSFKITGELFF.

This chain's CDR3 is CASSEYPQGVTEAFF. The CDR3 DNA sequence: TGTGCCAGCAGTGAATACCCCCAAGGGGTCACTGAAGCTTTCTTT. J is TRBJ1-1 and V is TRBV25-1; D might be TRBD1 (5 bases). The CDR3 is 15 residues long. V lost 0 bases to trimming and J lost 4 bases, with 12 bases between them. CDR1 is MGHDK and CDR2 is SYGVNS in the germline V gene.

A single count supports this clone. This chain links TRBV7-9 with TRBJ1-1, with TRBD1 identical over 7 bases. CDR1 and CDR2 from the germline V gene are SEHNR and FQNEAQ (reference sequence). V shed 7 bases, J shed 1 base, and the junction held 6 bases outside the gene matches. This CDR3 has 14 residues. Written as DNA, the CDR3 is TGTGCCAGCACCGAACAGGGGACGAACACTGAAGCTTTCTTT. Its protein is CASTEQGTNTEAFF.

The V call is TRBV30, the J call TRBJ2-2; no clear D gene. V shed 2 bases and J shed 5 bases, with 9 bases lying between them. This CDR3 has 13 amino acids. CDR1 and CDR2 (germline): GTSNPN, SVGIG (reference sequence). The CDR3 here is CAWSRSRTGELFF. The DNA of the CDR3 is TGTGCCTGGAGTAGAAGCAGGACCGGGGAGCTGTTTTTT.

The chain has TRBV2 and TRBJ1-2; the D is unclear. The CDR3 extends over 14 amino acids. The V end was cut by 3 bases, the J end by 5 bases, with 13 bases between. Germline lookup yields CDR1 SNHLY and CDR2 FYNNEI. The CDR3 here is CASSDADTAYGYTF. Written as DNA, the CDR3 is TGTGCCAGCAGTGATGCCGACACAGCATATGGCTACACCTTC.